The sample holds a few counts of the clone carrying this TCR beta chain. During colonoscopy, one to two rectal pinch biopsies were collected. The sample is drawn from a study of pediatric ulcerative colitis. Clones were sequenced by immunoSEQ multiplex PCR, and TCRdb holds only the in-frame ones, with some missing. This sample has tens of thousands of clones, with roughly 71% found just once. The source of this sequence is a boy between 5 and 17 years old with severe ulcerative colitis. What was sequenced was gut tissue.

CDR3 region: CSVEDRRGANTGELFF. For the CDR3, the DNA is TGCAGCGTTGAGGACCGGCGGGGGGCGAACACCGGGGAGCTGTTTTTT. This chain joins TRBV29-1 and TRBJ2-2; TRBD2 aligns across 8 bases. J lost 0 bases, V lost 3 bases, and 6 bases had no gene match. Germline V lookup: CDR1 SQVTM, CDR2 ANQGSEA. The length of the CDR3 is 16 residues.